These 21 T cell receptor beta chains share one sample of origin, sequenced in a study of blood T cell repertoires in COVID-19 (dated by TCRdb to 2020 to 2021). Library method: the immunoSEQ multiplex PCR assay. TCRdb retrieved this table from immuneACCESS and kept in-frame rearrangements only. Not all clones are present; in checked studies, unresolved V genes account for under half, and no reason is known for the remainder. The sample includes about 170,000 clones, with 84% observed a single time. Together, the top ten hold approximately 15% of the sample. Sequenced material: peripheral blood. These TCRs come from a woman in her 70s with COVID-19, enrolled during active disease.

The genes are TRBV6-5 and TRBJ1-6; D is undetermined. The CDR3 loop spans 13 amino acids. The V end was cut by 10 bases, the J end by 8 bases, with 15 bases between. Germline CDR1 and CDR2: MNHEY and SVGAGI. The CDR3 reads CATQILQDSPLHF. CDR3 in DNA: TGTGCCACCCAGATCTTGCAAGATTCACCCCTCCACTTT.

This rearrangement joins TRBV15 to TRBJ1-1; perhaps TRBD1 as D (6 bases). Germline CDR1 LNHNV, CDR2 YYDKDF (reference sequence). The V gene lost 4 bases and the J gene lost 7 bases, with 7 bases spanning the gap. The CDR3 has 11 residues. In DNA, the CDR3 is TGTGCCACCAGCACAGGGGTTGAAGCTTTCTTT. This gives the protein CATSTGVEAFF.

V usage is TRBV6-1 and J usage is TRBJ1-5; D is ambiguous. The CDR3 consists of 13 residues. The germline V gene encodes CDR1 MNHNS and CDR2 SASEGT. V was cut by 2 bases and J by 4 bases, with 6 bases left in between. The CDR3 DNA sequence: TGTGCCAGCAGTGAACCGGGGAATCAGCCCCAGCATTTT. Its translation is CASSEPGNQPQHF.

This chain uses TRBV19 with TRBJ2-7, with 7 bases matching TRBD1. V trimming: 8 bases; J trimming: 5 bases; junction bases outside the gene matches: 9. The CDR3 extends over 13 amino acids. Germline values: CDR1 LNHDA, CDR2 SQIVND (reference sequence). CDR3 residues: CASPGGRPNEQYV. The DNA of the CDR3 is TGTGCCAGTCCAGGGGGACGGCCCAACGAGCAGTACGTC.

The genes are TRBV3-1 (or the pseudogene TRBV3-2) and TRBJ2-7, with D perhaps matching TRBD2 (7 bases). Trimming cost V 4 bases and J 0 bases, with 19 bases left between them. Germline V gene sequence: CDR1 LGHDT, CDR2 YNNKEL (reference sequence). The CDR3 is 17 residues long. The CDR3: CASSPSRGGRYSYEQYF. In DNA form, the CDR3 reads TGTGCCAGCAGCCCATCCCGCGGGGGCAGGTACTCCTACGAGCAGTACTTC.

The chain uses TRBV2 and TRBJ2-1; 11 positions match TRBD2. V shed 5 bases and J 6 bases; nucleotides not matched to a gene: 9. CDR1 and CDR2 (germline): SNHLY, FYNNEI. CDR3 length: 16 residues. CDR3 in DNA: TGTGCCAGCAGTCGACTAGCGGGAATCTTAAGCAATGAGCAGTTCTTC. Encoded protein: CASSRLAGILSNEQFF.

This clone showed up just a few times. The V call is TRBV3-1 (or the pseudogene TRBV3-2), the J call TRBJ2-7; D gene unclear. This CDR3 is built from 12 residues. The V and J ends lost 4 bases and 3 bases respectively, with 7 bases between them. The germline V gene encodes CDR1 LGHDT and CDR2 YNNKEL (reference sequence). CDR3: CASSLYFYEQYF. CDR3 sequence (DNA): TGTGCCAGCAGCCTTTATTTCTACGAGCAGTACTTC.

The V call is TRBV5-8, the J call TRBJ2-5; the D gene is possibly TRBD2 (5 bases). CDR3 size: 14 residues. The V and J ends lost 0 bases and 7 bases respectively, with 13 bases between them. CDR1 is SGHTS, CDR2 YDEGEE, per germline. The CDR3 sequence: CASSLEWGERTQYF. CDR3 DNA: TGTGCCAGCAGCTTGGAGTGGGGAGAACGGACCCAGTACTTC.

This clone was counted once. The chain employs TRBV18 and TRBJ2-5; 7 positions match TRBD1. In germline, CDR1 is KGHSH, CDR2 LQKENI. The CDR3 sequence is 15 residues long. V shed 6 bases and J 3 bases; nucleotides not matched to a gene: 10. This CDR3 reads CASSYTGTAKETQYF. As DNA, the CDR3 is TGTGCCAGCTCGTATACCGGGACAGCAAAAGAGACCCAGTACTTC.

The V gene is TRBV20-1, the J gene TRBJ1-2; D uncertain. Trimming removed 3 bases from V and 1 base from J, with 12 bases in between. Germline loops: CDR1 DFQATT, CDR2 SNEGSKA (reference sequence). This CDR3 spans 14 amino acids. CDR3 in amino acids: CSASPGLDNYGYTF. Written as DNA, the CDR3 is TGCAGTGCTAGTCCCGGGTTGGATAACTATGGCTACACCTTC.

This clone has just one count. The rearrangement links TRBV28 to TRBJ1-6, with 7 bases lining up with TRBD1. The germline CDR1 and CDR2 sequences are MDHEN and SYDVKM. The CDR3 runs to 15 residues. With V trimmed by 5 bases and J by 5 bases, 6 bases remained unmatched. This chain's CDR3 is CASSPRQGNNSPLHF. The CDR3 coding sequence is TGTGCCAGCAGTCCCAGACAGGGAAATAATTCACCCCTCCACTTT.

The J gene is TRBJ2-3, the V gene TRBV2; 7 nucleotides match TRBD2. The CDR3 loop spans 14 amino acids. V dropped 7 bases and J dropped 1; count of bases not matched to a gene: 5. The germline gives CDR1 SNHLY, CDR2 FYNNEI. CDR3 loop: CASKSGRGTDTQYF. The DNA for the CDR3 is TGTGCCAGCAAAAGTGGGAGGGGCACAGATACGCAGTATTTT.

This clone was observed a handful of times. The chain employs TRBV19 and TRBJ1-1; D may be TRBD1 (6 bases). There are 13 residues in the CDR3. Germline V gene data show CDR1 as LNHDA and CDR2 as SQIVND (reference sequence). The V gene lost 5 bases and the J gene lost 4 bases, with 11 bases spanning the gap. The chain's CDR3 is CASSPRQVTEAFF. The DNA of the CDR3 is TGTGCCAGTAGTCCGAGACAGGTCACTGAAGCTTTCTTT.

V and J are TRBV3-1 (or the pseudogene TRBV3-2) and TRBJ2-2, with 10 bases aligning to TRBD2. The germline V gene has CDR1 LGHDT and CDR2 YNNKEL (reference sequence). J was trimmed by 5 bases and V by 5 bases; bases with no gene match: 11. This CDR3 has 17 residues. In DNA, the CDR3 is TGTGCCAGCAGCAGACGGACTAGCGGTAGGGTAACCGGGGAGCTGTTTTTT. This translates into CASSRRTSGRVTGELFF.

The chain employs TRBV10-2 and TRBJ1-5; D gene uncertain. This CDR3 is 13 amino acids long. V was shortened by 3 bases and J by 1 base, with 4 bases between the two germline ends. Germline-derived CDR1 and CDR2 are WSHSY and SAAADI. The CDR3 DNA reads TGCGCCAGCAGTGACGGGAGCAATCAGCCCCAGCATTTT. Its translation is CASSDGSNQPQHF.

The chain recombines TRBV7-9 with TRBJ2-1, with a weak D call TRBD2 (6 bases). CDR3 length: 13 amino acids. From germline, CDR1 is SEHNR and CDR2 FQNEAQ (reference sequence). Between the trimmed V and J ends, which lost 1 base and 10 bases, there was a span of 11 bases. The CDR3 sequence is CASSLVFAGEQFF. DNA of the CDR3: TGTGCCAGCAGCTTAGTATTCGCGGGGGAGCAGTTCTTC.

This clone was counted a single time. This rearrangement joins TRBV7-9 to TRBJ2-2, with D maybe TRBD2 (5 bases). CDR1 SEHNR and CDR2 FQNEAQ come from the germline V gene (reference sequence). Trimming pared 3 bases from V and 7 bases from J, leaving 18 bases between. The CDR3 spans 16 residues. The CDR3 spells CASSFSAVLNSGELFF. Written as DNA, the CDR3 is TGTGCCAGCAGCTTTTCAGCGGTTCTCAATAGCGGGGAGCTGTTTTTT.

This clone has a handful of counts. The chain joins TRBV19 to TRBJ1-1; the D gene is possibly TRBD1 (5 bases). The CDR3 covers 14 residues. Germline loops: CDR1 LNHDA, CDR2 SQIVND (reference sequence). V lost 5 bases and J 2 bases, leaving 12 bases between the germline ends. CDR3 DNA: TGTGCCAGTAGTCTAGGGAGGGGAAACACTGAAGCTTTCTTT. Protein sequence: CASSLGRGNTEAFF.

The CDR3 DNA follows: TGTGCCAGCAGCCGGGACAGGGGGCTTCCCTACGAGCAGTACGTC. Translating gives CASSRDRGLPYEQYV. This chain uses TRBV5-5 with TRBJ2-7; the match to TRBD1 covers 12 bases. The CDR3 is 15 residues long. Germline assignment: CDR1 SGHKS and CDR2 YYEKEE (reference sequence). Trimming at V came to 4 bases and at J to 2 bases, leaving 4 bases not matched to a gene.

This sequence joins TRBV7-2 and TRBJ2-7; 8 nucleotides line up with TRBD2. With V trimmed by 5 bases and J by 1 base, 10 bases remained unmatched. CDR1 is SGHTA and CDR2 is FQGNSA in the germline V gene. The CDR3 has 16 amino acids. In DNA form, the CDR3 reads TGTGCCAGCAGCCCTACGGGGGGGAAGTCTTCCTACGAGCAGTACGTC. This encodes CASSPTGGKSSYEQYV.

The chain couples TRBV7-2 to TRBJ1-2; 9 bases agree with TRBD1. Unmatched junction bases numbered 18, after V lost 5 bases and J lost 8 bases. From germline, CDR1 is SGHTA and CDR2 FQGNSA. CDR3 size: 17 residues. CDR3 loop: CASSLPTRDRVSSGYTF. CDR3 nucleotide sequence: TGTGCCAGCAGCCTACCGACCCGGGACAGGGTTTCAAGCGGCTACACCTTC.